This T cell receptor (beta chain) was sequenced in a study of T cell responses to AZD1222 COVID-19 vaccine. Libraries were prepared by immunoSEQ multiplex PCR; TCRdb keeps only in-frame clonotypes and omits some of them. The sample lists 150,000 to 200,000 clones, more than 85% seen once, with around 4.3% in the top ten. Findings and limits, study-wide: Among spike-specific TCRs, nearly half reportedly target unmutated variant regions. Females made up more of the donors, who were largely white British, and clonal diversity may have come out too low. The study found vaccine-associated CD4 TCRs spanning spike, dominant at 160-218 and 743-854.

On this clone: Its antigen is not identified.

This CDR3 has 12 residues. Trimming stripped 3 bases from V and 5 bases from J, with 7 bases between. CDR1 is MNHEY and CDR2 is SMNVEV in the germline V gene (reference sequence). The sequence came from an adult in good health. The source material was peripheral blood, sampled on day 0 of AZD1222 vaccination. V usage is TRBV27 and J usage is TRBJ1-2; D is uncertain. DNA for the CDR3: TGTGCCAGCAGTTTTAAAGGGTATGGCTACACCTTC. Its translation is CASSFKGYGYTF.